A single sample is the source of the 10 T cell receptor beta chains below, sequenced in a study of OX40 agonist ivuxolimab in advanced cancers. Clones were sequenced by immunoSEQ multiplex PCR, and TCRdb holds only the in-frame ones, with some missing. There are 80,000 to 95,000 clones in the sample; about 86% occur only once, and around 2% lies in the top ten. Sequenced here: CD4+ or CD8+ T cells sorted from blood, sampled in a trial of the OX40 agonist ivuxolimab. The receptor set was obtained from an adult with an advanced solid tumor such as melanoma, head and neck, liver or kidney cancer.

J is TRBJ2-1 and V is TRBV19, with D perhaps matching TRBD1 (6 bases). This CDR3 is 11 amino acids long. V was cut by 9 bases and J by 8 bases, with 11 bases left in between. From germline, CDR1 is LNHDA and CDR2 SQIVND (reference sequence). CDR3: CASYQGYEQFF. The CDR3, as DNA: TGTGCCAGCTACCAGGGGTATGAGCAGTTCTTC.

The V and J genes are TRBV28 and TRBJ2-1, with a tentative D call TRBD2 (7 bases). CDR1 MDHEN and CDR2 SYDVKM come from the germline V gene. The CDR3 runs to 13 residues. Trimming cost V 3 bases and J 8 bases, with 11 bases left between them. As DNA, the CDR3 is TGTGCCAGCAGTTTGGGGGGGGGCGATGAGCAGTTCTTC. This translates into CASSLGGGDEQFF.

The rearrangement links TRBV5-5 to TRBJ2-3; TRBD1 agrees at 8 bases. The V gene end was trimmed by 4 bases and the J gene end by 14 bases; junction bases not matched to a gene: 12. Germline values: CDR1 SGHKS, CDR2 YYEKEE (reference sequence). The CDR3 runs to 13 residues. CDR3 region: CASSVTAGGYRYF. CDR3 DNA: TGTGCCAGCAGCGTTACTGCAGGGGGCTACCGGTATTTT.

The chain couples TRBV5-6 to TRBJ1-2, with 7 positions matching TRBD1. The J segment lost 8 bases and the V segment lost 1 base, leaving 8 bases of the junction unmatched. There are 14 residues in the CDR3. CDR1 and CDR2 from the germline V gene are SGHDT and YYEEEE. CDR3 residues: CASSLNRGRGGYTF. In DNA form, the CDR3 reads TGTGCCAGCAGCTTGAACAGGGGTCGAGGGGGCTACACCTTC.

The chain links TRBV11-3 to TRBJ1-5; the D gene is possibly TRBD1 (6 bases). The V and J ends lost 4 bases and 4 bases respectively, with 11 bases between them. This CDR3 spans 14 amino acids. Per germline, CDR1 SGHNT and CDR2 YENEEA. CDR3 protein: CASSYRVVNQPQHF. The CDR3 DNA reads TGTGCCAGCAGCTACAGGGTTGTGAATCAGCCCCAGCATTTT.

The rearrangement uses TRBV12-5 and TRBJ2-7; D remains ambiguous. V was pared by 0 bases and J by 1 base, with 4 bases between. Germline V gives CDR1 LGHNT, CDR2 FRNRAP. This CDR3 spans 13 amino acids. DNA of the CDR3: TGTGCTAGTGGTTTGGTAGGGTCCTACGAGCAGTACTTC. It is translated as CASGLVGSYEQYF.

The DNA of the CDR3 is TGCGCCAGCAGCCGAGAGACTAGCGGGGGGGCCTACAATGAGCAGTTCTTC. It encodes CASSRETSGGAYNEQFF. The V call is TRBV5-1, the J call TRBJ2-1, with 14 bases aligning to TRBD2. Trimming took 4 bases from V and 2 from J; bases not matched to a gene: 5. The CDR3 runs to 17 residues. Germline assignment: CDR1 SGHRS and CDR2 YFSETQ.

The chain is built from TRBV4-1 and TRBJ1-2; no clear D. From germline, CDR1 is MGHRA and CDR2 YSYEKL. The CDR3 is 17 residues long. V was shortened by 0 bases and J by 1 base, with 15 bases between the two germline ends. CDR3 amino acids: CASSQDAAGLYNYGYTF. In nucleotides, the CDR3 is TGCGCCAGCAGCCAAGATGCGGCCGGACTGTATAACTATGGCTACACCTTC.

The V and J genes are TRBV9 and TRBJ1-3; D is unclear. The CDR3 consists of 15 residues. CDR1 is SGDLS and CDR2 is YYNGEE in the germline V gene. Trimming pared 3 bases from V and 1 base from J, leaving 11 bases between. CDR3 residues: CASSARTDSGNTIYF. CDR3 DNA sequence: TGTGCCAGCAGCGCCCGCACGGATTCTGGAAACACCATATATTTT.

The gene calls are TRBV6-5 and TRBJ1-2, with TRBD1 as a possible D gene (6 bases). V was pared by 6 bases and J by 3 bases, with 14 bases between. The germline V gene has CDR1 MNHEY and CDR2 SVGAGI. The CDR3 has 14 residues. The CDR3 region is CASRPLQGDYGYTF. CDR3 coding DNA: TGTGCCAGCAGACCCCTACAGGGAGACTATGGCTACACCTTC.